This TCR beta chain was sequenced for a study of T-cell reconstitution after alpha-beta-depleted transplantation in children. This clonotype was detected only a few times. What it binds is not known. This CDR3 is 14 amino acids long. The V end was cut by 1 base, the J end by 6 bases, with 11 bases between. The V gene's germline CDR1 is MNHEY and CDR2 SVGAGI. The study, taken as a whole, reports: Reports say that about two months after transplant, the alpha-beta T cells came out of several hundred graft clones that had expanded. The origin of high day-60 TCRbeta diversity in some patients lay in surviving recipient T cells and thymic progenitors. By one year post-transplant, T-cell counts and diversity largely arose from T cells that were newly produced.

A TCRbeta library incorporating unique molecular identifiers was prepared. TCRdb ran MiXCR on the PCR reads and lists one entry per CDR3 protein. The table has around 250,000 distinct CDR3 sequences, 8.2% seen once. The specimen was PBMCs, mostly from graft donor cells, collected 180 days after TCRalphabeta/CD19-depleted stem cell transplant. This TCR was sampled from a male patient aged 10 to 17 who had a stem cell transplant for acute lymphoblastic leukemia, so the T cells may come from the graft donor. The V gene is TRBV6-5, the J gene TRBJ2-3; perhaps TRBD1 as D (6 bases). CDR3 amino acids: CASSYWYQGDTQYF. Here the CDR3 DNA reads TGTGCCAGCAGTTACTGGTACCAGGGGGATACGCAGTATTTT.